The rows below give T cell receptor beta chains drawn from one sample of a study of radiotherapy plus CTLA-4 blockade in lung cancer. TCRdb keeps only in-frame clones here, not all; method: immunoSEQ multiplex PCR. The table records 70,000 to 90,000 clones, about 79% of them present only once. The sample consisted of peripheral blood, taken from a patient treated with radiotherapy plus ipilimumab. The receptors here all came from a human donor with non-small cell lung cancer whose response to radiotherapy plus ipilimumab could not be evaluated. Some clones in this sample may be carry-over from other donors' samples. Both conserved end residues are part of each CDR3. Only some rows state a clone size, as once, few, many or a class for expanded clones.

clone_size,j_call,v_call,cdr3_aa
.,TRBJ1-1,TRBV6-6,CASHPGNTEAFF
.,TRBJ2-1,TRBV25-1,CASSEWVAGEEYEQFF
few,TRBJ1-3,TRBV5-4,CASSLEGENTIYF
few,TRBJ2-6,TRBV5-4,CASSLSASGFVGANVLTF
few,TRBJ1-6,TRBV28,CASREGQGAFSSPLHF
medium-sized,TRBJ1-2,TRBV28,CASINQGARNGYTF
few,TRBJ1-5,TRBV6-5,CASSSTRSNQPQHF
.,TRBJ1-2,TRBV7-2,CASTLDRVGGYTF
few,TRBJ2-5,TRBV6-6,CARPWGRETQYF
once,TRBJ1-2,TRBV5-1,CASSAVTGVNYGYTF
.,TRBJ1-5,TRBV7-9,CASSGTEGQPQHF
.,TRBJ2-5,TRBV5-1,CASSSGTSGLEYF
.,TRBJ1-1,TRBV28,CASSSSGTGSVAFF
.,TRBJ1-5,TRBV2,CASRNSGYQPQHF
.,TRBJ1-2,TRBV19,CASSTRDWRGYTF
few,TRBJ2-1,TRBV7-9,CASSFEAEQFF
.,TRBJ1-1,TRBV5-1,CASSFIGSDTEAFF
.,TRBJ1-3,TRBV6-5,CASSYQGSHGNTIYF
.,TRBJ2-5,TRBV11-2,CASSLSTGTGGSETQYF